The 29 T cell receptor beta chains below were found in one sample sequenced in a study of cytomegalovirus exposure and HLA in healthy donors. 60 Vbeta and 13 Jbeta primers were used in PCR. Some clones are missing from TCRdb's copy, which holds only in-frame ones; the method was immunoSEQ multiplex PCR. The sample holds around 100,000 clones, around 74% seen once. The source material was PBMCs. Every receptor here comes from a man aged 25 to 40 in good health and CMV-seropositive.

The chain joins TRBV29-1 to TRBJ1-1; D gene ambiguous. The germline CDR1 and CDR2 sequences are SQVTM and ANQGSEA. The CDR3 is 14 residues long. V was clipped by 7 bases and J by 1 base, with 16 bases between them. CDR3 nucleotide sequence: TGCAGCGCACATTACCCCCGGGGGAACACTGAAGCTTTCTTT. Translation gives CSAHYPRGNTEAFF.

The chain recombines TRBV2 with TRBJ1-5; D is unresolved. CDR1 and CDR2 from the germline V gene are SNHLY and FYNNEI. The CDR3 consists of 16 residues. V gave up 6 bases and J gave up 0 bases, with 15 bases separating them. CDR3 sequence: CASSVAAPYSNQPQHF. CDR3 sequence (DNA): TGTGCCAGCAGCGTGGCAGCGCCTTATAGCAATCAGCCCCAGCATTTT.

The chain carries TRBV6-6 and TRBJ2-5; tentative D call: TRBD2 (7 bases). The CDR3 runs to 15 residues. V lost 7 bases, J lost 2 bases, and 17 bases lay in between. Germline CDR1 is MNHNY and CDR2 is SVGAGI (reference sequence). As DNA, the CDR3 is TGTGCCAGCACTAGGGGGGGGAGCTGGCAAGAGACCCAGTACTTC. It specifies CASTRGGSWQETQYF.

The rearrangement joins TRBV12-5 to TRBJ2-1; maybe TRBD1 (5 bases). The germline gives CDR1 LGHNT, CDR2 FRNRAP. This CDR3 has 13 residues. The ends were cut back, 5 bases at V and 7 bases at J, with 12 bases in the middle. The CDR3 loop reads CASGQMAGNEQFF. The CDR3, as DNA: TGTGCTAGTGGTCAGATGGCAGGGAATGAGCAGTTCTTC.

The CDR3 sequence is CASSPSPGQGYQGYTF. Here the CDR3 DNA reads TGTGCCAGCAGCCCCTCCCCTGGACAGGGTTATCAGGGCTACACCTTC. This chain joins TRBV9 and TRBJ1-2; 8 bases match TRBD1. Trimming cost V 4 bases and J 8 bases; bases outside gene matches: 16. The CDR3 spans 16 residues. Germline V CDR1 and CDR2: SGDLS, YYNGEE.

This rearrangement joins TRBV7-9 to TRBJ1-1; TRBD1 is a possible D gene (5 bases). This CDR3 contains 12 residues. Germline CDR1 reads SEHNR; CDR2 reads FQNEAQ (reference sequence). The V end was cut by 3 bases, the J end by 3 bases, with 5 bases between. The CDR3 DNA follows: TGTGCCAGCAGCTTCAGGGACACTGAAGCTTTCTTT. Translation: CASSFRDTEAFF.

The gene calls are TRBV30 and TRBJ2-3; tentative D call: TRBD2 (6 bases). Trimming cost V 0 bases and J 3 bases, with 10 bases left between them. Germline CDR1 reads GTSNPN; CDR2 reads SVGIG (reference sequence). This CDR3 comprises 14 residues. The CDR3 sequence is CAWSVLRGTDTQYF. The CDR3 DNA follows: TGTGCCTGGAGTGTACTACGGGGGACAGATACGCAGTATTTT. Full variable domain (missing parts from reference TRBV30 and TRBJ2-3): SQTIHQWPATLVQPVGSPLSLECTVEGTSNPNLYWYRQAAGRGLQLLFYSVGIGQISSEVPQNLSASRPQDRQFILSSKKLLLSDSGFYLCAWSVLRGTDTQYFGPGTRLTVL.

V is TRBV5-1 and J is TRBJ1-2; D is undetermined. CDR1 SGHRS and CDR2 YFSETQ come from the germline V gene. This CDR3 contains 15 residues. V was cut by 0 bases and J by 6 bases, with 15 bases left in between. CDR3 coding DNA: TGCGCCAGCAGCTTGGCCTCTAGCTCATTTAATGGCTACACCTTC. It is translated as CASSLASSSFNGYTF.

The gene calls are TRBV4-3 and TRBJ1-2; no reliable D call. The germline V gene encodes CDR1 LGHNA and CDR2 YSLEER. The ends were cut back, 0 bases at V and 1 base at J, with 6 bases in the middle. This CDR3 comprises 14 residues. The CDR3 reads CASSQDYSNYGYTF. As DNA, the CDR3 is TGCGCCAGCAGCCAAGATTATAGTAACTATGGCTACACCTTC.

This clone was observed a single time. CDR3 residues: CASSSLVVAGGDTDTQYF. CDR3 DNA: TGCGCCAGCAGCTCCCTGGTAGTAGCGGGGGGGGACACAGATACGCAGTATTTT. The chain carries TRBV5-1 and TRBJ2-3; TRBD2 matches 11 bases. The CDR3 totals 18 residues. Trimming took 3 bases from V and 2 from J; bases not matched to a gene: 11. Per the germline V gene, CDR1 is SGHRS and CDR2 is YFSETQ.

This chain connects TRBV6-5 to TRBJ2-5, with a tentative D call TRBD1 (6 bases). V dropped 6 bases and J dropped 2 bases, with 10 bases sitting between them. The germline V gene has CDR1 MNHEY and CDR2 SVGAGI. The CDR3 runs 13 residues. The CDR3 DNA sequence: TGTGCCAGCAGGCGGACAGCTCAAGAGACCCAGTACTTC. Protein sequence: CASRRTAQETQYF.

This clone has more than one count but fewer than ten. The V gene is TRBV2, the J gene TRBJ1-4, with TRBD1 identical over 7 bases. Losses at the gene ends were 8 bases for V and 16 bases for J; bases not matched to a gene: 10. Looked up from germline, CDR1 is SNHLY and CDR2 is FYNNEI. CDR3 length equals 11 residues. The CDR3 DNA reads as TGTGCCAGCGGGACCGGACAGGCACCGTTTTTT. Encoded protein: CASGTGQAPFF.

The CDR3 DNA reads as TGTGCCAGCAGTTTACTTTCAGCAATCCTAAGGAGCGAGCAGTACTTC. Its translation: CASSLLSAILRSEQYF. The chain combines TRBV28 with TRBJ2-7; D is unclear. There are 16 residues in the CDR3. V shed 2 bases and J shed 6 bases, with 20 bases lying between them. Germline V gene sequence: CDR1 MDHEN, CDR2 SYDVKM.

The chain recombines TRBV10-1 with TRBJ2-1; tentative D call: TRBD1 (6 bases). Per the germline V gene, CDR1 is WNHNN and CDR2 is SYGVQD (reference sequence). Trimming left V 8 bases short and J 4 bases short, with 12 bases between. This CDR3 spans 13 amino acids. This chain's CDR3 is CASSRDTYNEQFF. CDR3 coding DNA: TGCGCCAGCTCCCGGGACACTTACAATGAGCAGTTCTTC.

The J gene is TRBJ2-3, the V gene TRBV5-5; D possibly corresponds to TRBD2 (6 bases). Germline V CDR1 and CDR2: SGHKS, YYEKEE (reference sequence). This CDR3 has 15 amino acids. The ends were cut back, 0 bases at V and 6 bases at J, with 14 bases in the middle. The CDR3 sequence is CASSLVGSYGDTQYF. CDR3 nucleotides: TGTGCCAGCAGCTTGGTCGGGAGTTACGGCGATACGCAGTATTTT. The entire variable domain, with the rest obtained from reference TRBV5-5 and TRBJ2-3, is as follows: DAGVTQSPTHLIKTRGQQVTLRCSPISGHKSVSWYQQVLGQGPQFIFQYYEKEERGRGNFPDRFSARQFPNYSSELNVNALLLGDSALYLCASSLVGSYGDTQYFGPGTRLTVL.

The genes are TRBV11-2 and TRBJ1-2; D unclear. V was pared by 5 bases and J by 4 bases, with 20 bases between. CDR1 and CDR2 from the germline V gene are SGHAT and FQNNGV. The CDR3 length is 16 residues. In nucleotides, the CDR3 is TGTGCCAGCAGCCCAAGCCCTGGACGGGAGACCTATGGCTACACCTTC. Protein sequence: CASSPSPGRETYGYTF.

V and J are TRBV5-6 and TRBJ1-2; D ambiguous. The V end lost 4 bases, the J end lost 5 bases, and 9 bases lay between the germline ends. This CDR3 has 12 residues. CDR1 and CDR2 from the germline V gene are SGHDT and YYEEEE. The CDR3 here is CASSEGDYGYTF. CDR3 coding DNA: TGTGCCAGCAGCGAGGGTGATTATGGCTACACCTTC.

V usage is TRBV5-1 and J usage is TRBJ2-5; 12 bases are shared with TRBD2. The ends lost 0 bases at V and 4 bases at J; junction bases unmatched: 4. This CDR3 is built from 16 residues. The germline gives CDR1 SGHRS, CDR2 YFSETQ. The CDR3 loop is CASSLGLAGGGETQYF. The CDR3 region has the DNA TGCGCCAGCAGCTTGGGCCTAGCGGGGGGGGGAGAGACCCAGTACTTC.

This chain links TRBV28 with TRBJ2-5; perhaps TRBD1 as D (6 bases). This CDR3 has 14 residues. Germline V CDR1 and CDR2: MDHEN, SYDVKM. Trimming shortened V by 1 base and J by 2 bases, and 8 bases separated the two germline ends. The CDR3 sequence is CASSLLDRQETQYF. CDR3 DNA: TGTGCCAGCAGTTTATTGGACAGACAAGAGACCCAGTACTTC.

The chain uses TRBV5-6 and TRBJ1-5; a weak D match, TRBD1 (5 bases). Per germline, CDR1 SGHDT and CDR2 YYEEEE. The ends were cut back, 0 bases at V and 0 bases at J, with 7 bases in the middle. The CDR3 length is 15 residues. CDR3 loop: CASSLGQYSNQPQHF. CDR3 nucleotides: TGTGCCAGCAGCTTGGGACAGTATAGCAATCAGCCCCAGCATTTT.

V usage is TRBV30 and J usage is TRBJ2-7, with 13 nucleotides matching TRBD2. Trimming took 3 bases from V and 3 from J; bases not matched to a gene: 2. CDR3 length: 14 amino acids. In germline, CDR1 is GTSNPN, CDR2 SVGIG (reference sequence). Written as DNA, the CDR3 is TGTGCCTGGAGCGGGACTAGCGGGGTCTACGAGCAGTACTTC. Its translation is CAWSGTSGVYEQYF.

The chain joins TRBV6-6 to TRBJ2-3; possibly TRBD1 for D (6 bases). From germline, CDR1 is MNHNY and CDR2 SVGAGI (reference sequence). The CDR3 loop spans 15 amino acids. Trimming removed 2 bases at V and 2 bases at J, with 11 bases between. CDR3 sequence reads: CASSYSRGTTDTQYF. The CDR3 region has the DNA TGTGCCAGCAGTTACAGCAGGGGAACCACAGATACGCAGTATTTT.

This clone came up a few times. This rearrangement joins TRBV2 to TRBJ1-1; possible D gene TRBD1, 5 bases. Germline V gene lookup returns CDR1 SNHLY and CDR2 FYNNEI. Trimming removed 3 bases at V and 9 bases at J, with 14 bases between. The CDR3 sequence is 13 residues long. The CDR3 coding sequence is TGTGCCAGCAGTGACGGGACGGCGGGGAAAGCTTTCTTT. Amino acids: CASSDGTAGKAFF.

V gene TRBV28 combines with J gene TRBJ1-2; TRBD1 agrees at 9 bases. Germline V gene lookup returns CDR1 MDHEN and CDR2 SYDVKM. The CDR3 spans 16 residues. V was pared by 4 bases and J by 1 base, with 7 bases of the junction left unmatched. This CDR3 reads CASSSPGQGLNYGYTF. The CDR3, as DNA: TGTGCCAGCAGTTCGCCGGGACAGGGACTTAACTATGGCTACACCTTC.

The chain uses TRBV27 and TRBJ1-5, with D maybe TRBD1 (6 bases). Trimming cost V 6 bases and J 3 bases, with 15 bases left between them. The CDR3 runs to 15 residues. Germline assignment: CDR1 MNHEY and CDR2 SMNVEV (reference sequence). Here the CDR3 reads CASRVGQLVNQPQHF. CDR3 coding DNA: TGTGCCAGCAGGGTCGGACAGCTAGTCAATCAGCCCCAGCATTTT.

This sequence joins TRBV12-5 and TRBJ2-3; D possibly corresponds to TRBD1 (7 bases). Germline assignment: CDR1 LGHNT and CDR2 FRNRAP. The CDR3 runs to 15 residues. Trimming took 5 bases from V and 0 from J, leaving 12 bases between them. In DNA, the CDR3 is TGTGCTAGTGGTCCAGGGGGGACTAGCACAGATACGCAGTATTTT. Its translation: CASGPGGTSTDTQYF. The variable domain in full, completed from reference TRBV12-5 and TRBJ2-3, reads DARVTQTPRHKVTEMGQEVTMRCQPILGHNTVFWYRQTMMQGLELLAYFRNRAPLDDSGMPKDRFSAEMPDATLATLKIQPSEPRDSAVYFCASGPGGTSTDTQYFGPGTRLTVL.

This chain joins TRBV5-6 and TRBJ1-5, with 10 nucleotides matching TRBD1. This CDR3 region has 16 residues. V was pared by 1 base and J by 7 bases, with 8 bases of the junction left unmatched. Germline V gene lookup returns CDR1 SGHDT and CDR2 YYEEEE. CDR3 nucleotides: TGTGCCAGCAGCTTGTACGGGACAGGGGACGGACAGCCCCAGCATTTT. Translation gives CASSLYGTGDGQPQHF.

For the CDR3, the DNA is TGTGCCAGCAGCTTAGGTGCTAGCGGGTACAATGAGCAGTTCTTC. It yields the protein CASSLGASGYNEQFF. The chain combines TRBV7-2 with TRBJ2-1; TRBD2 aligns across 8 bases. Germline CDR1 and CDR2: SGHTA and FQGNSA. This CDR3 is built from 15 residues. V gave up 1 base and J gave up 4 bases; unmatched junction bases: 3. Combining the CDR3 with reference TRBV7-2 and TRBJ2-1 gives the whole variable domain GAGVSQSPSNKVTEKGKDVELRCDPISGHTALYWYRQSLGQGLEFLIYFQGNSAPDKSGLPSDRFSAERTGGSVSTLTIQRTQQEDSAVYLCASSLGASGYNEQFFGPGTRLTVL.

The CDR3 protein is CASSSQGGDSPLHF. The CDR3 DNA follows: TGTGCCAGCAGCTCACAGGGGGGGGATTCACCCCTCCACTTT. V and J are TRBV7-9 and TRBJ1-6; 8 positions match TRBD1. The junction had 4 bases not matched to a gene; V was cut back by 4 bases and J by 8 bases. Germline values: CDR1 SEHNR, CDR2 FQNEAQ (reference sequence). The CDR3 runs 14 residues. The full variable domain, with the rest looked up from reference TRBV7-9 and TRBJ1-6, is DTGVSQNPRHKITKRGQNVTFRCDPISEHNRLYWYRQTLGQGPEFLTYFQNEAQLEKSRLLSDRFSAERPKGSFSTLEIQRTEQGDSAMYLCASSSQGGDSPLHFGNGTRLTVT.